This is a list of T cell receptor beta chains from one sample in a study of shared clonotypes between healthy human individuals. Profiled with immunoSEQ multiplex PCR; TCRdb holds only in-frame clones, not every one. The sample includes under 1 million clones, 96% of them seen just once. Material for sequencing was naive CD8+ T cells sorted from blood. The source of these receptors is a man under 40 in good health. Each CDR3 is given with its conserved first and last residue. Fields, in order: clone size, V gene, D gene, J gene, CDR3 protein, CDR3 DNA. A D gene is named only where the DNA matches it firmly. Rows may omit the clone size; those that give it use once, few, many or a size class.

.	TRBV6-5	.	TRBJ2-1	CASFGSSYNEQFF	TGTGCCAGCTTCGGAAGCTCCTACAATGAGCAGTTCTTC
.	TRBV7-6	TRBD2	TRBJ2-1	CASSPEAGKNEQFF	TGTGCCAGCAGCCCGGAAGCGGGAAAAAATGAGCAGTTCTTC
.	TRBV9	.	TRBJ2-1	CASSVSGTLGNEQFF	TGTGCCAGCAGCGTTTCCGGGACCTTGGGGAATGAGCAGTTCTTC
.	TRBV11-3	.	TRBJ2-3	CASSLKDTDTQYF	TGTGCCAGCAGCTTGAAAGACACAGATACGCAGTATTTT
.	TRBV5-4	.	TRBJ2-7	CASSRGTLVAYEQYF	TGTGCCAGCAGCCGTGGGACTCTCGTCGCCTACGAGCAGTACTTC
.	TRBV6-6	.	TRBJ2-1	CASSYSILEGNEQFF	TGTGCCAGCAGTTACTCGATACTAGAGGGGAATGAGCAGTTCTTC
.	TRBV2	.	TRBJ2-2	CASSIRGSGELFF	TGTGCCAGCAGCATCAGGGGATCCGGGGAGCTGTTTTTT
once	TRBV7-9	TRBD2	TRBJ2-1	CASSLGGGPYNEQFF	TGTGCCAGCAGCCTTGGGGGAGGGCCCTACAATGAGCAGTTCTTC
.	TRBV18	.	TRBJ2-7	CASSPQGNSAYEQYF	TGTGCCAGCTCACCCCAGGGTAATTCGGCCTACGAGCAGTACTTC
once	TRBV11-2	TRBD1	TRBJ2-1	CASSLDRDSPGNEQFF	TGTGCCAGCAGCTTAGATCGGGACAGCCCAGGGAATGAGCAGTTCTTC
.	TRBV7-9	.	TRBJ2-7	CASSLAAHEQYF	TGTGCCAGCAGCTTAGCGGCCCACGAGCAGTACTTC
.	TRBV10-3	.	TRBJ2-1	CAISEVSVNEQFF	TGTGCCATCAGTGAGGTCTCAGTCAATGAGCAGTTCTTC
.	TRBV9	.	TRBJ1-2	CASSVAPGTQTDYEHGYTF	TGTGCCAGCAGCGTAGCGCCTGGGACACAAACCGACTATGAGCATGGCTACACCTTC
.	TRBV27	.	TRBJ1-2	CASSPTGFYGYTF	TGTGCCAGCAGTCCAACAGGGTTCTATGGCTACACCTTC
.	TRBV27	TRBD2	TRBJ2-7	CASSLGGRAYEQYF	TGTGCCAGCAGTTTAGGCGGGAGGGCCTACGAGCAGTACTTC
.	TRBV7-9	.	TRBJ1-5	CASSLRGSNQPQHF	TGTGCCAGCAGCTTACGGGGGAGCAATCAGCCCCAGCATTTT
.	TRBV11-2	.	TRBJ1-3	CASSLYGGRGGNTIYF	TGTGCCAGCAGCTTATATGGTGGACGTGGGGGAAACACCATATATTTT
.	TRBV27	.	TRBJ2-1	CASSLFPWQNEQFF	TGTGCCAGCAGTTTATTCCCCTGGCAAAATGAGCAGTTCTTC
.	TRBV7-9	TRBD1	TRBJ2-5	CASSPRTGTQETQYF	TGTGCCAGCAGCCCCCGGACAGGGACCCAAGAGACCCAGTACTTC
.	TRBV7-2	.	TRBJ2-2	CASSWNPGRQLPAELFF	TGTGCCAGCAGCTGGAATCCGGGACGGCAGTTACCAGCGGAGCTGTTTTTT
.	TRBV28	.	TRBJ1-4	CASSPLEALANEKLFF	TGTGCCAGCAGTCCCCTGGAAGCCTTAGCTAATGAAAAACTGTTTTTT
.	TRBV27	TRBD1	TRBJ2-1	CASRDRYIHNEQFF	TGTGCCAGCAGGGACAGGTATATCCACAATGAGCAGTTCTTC
.	TRBV7-9	.	TRBJ2-3	CASRGGRAVDTQYF	TGTGCCAGCAGGGGCGGCAGGGCGGTAGATACGCAGTATTTT
.	TRBV9	.	TRBJ2-5	CASSVTALQETQYF	TGTGCCAGCAGCGTAACGGCGCTTCAAGAGACCCAGTACTTC
.	TRBV28	.	TRBJ2-7	CASSPPGWTGGGYEQYF	TGTGCCAGCAGCCCTCCCGGTTGGACAGGCGGGGGGTACGAGCAGTACTTC
.	TRBV13	.	TRBJ2-7	CASSLGPTYEQYF	TGTGCCAGCAGCTTAGGGCCCACCTACGAGCAGTACTTC
.	TRBV4-2	TRBD2	TRBJ2-2	CASSQESSRLAGSGELFF	TGTGCCAGCAGCCAAGAAAGCTCGAGACTAGCGGGATCCGGGGAGCTGTTTTTT
.	TRBV7-2	TRBD2	TRBJ2-7	CASSLLAGSYEQYF	TGTGCCAGCAGCTTACTAGCGGGCTCCTACGAGCAGTACTTC
.	TRBV28	.	TRBJ2-7	CASSFTGPVEQYF	TGTGCCAGCAGTTTTACCGGACCCGTCGAGCAGTACTTC
.	TRBV9	.	TRBJ1-1	CASSVVGRERTEAFF	TGTGCCAGCAGCGTAGTCGGCAGGGAGCGCACTGAAGCTTTCTTT
.	TRBV7-8	.	TRBJ2-7	CASSLGVGRSSYEQYF	TGTGCCAGCAGCTTAGGCGTAGGACGGAGCTCCTACGAGCAGTACTTC
.	TRBV2	.	TRBJ1-3	CASSSQIWVRNTIYF	TGTGCCAGCAGTTCCCAGATATGGGTGCGTAACACCATATATTTT
.	TRBV13	TRBD1	TRBJ2-7	CASSSRTGSEQYF	TGTGCCAGCAGCTCTCGGACAGGGAGCGAGCAGTACTTC
.	TRBV9	TRBD2	TRBJ2-4	CASSVEGAGDIQYF	TGTGCCAGCAGCGTTGAGGGAGCGGGAGACATTCAGTACTTC
.	TRBV2	TRBD1	TRBJ2-7	CAVGGTGVDSYEQYF	TGTGCCGTAGGCGGGACAGGTGTGGATTCCTACGAGCAGTACTTC
once	TRBV4-3	.	TRBJ2-7	CASSQDTGVEQYF	TGCGCCAGCAGCCAAGATACGGGGGTCGAGCAGTACTTC
.	TRBV6-5	TRBD2	TRBJ2-7	CASGGGSYEQYF	TGTGCCAGCGGCGGGGGGAGCTACGAGCAGTACTTC
.	TRBV9	.	TRBJ1-5	CASSVGDYSNQPQHF	TGTGCCAGCAGCGTGGGGGATTATAGCAATCAGCCCCAGCATTTT
.	TRBV10-3	.	TRBJ2-3	CAISGRGQGSTDTQYF	TGTGCCATCAGTGGAAGGGGCCAGGGGAGCACAGATACGCAGTATTTT
.	TRBV9	.	TRBJ2-3	CASSVGIAEQTDTQYF	TGTGCCAGCAGCGTAGGGATAGCTGAACAGACAGATACGCAGTATTTT
.	TRBV7-7	.	TRBJ2-1	CASSSGGSYNEQFF	TGTGCCAGCAGCTCCGGGGGCTCCTACAATGAGCAGTTCTTC
once	TRBV28	.	TRBJ2-5	CASSSGGETQYF	TGTGCCAGCAGCTCTGGTGGAGAGACCCAGTACTTC
.	TRBV25-1	TRBD1	TRBJ2-7	CASSEYGTGPYEQYF	TGTGCCAGCAGTGAATATGGGACAGGGCCCTACGAGCAGTACTTC
once	TRBV9	TRBD2	TRBJ2-3	CASSERRTSGTSTDTQYF	TGTGCCAGCAGCGAACGGAGGACTAGCGGGACTAGCACAGATACGCAGTATTTT